Sequencing of this T cell receptor beta chain was carried out in a study of cytomegalovirus exposure and HLA in healthy donors (dated by TCRdb to about 2017). For the study in its entirety: According to an earlier analysis of a few hundred of the donors, about 170 million T cells yielded 95 million to 140 million unique TCR beta sequences and about 280 Gb of sequence data. To decide whether each TCR beta V gene segment behaved as functional or pseudogenic, an earlier analysis of fewer than 750 of the donors relied on high-throughput TCR beta sequencing. Roughly 300 gigabases of sequencing data and 75 million to 85 million unique TCR sequences made up an early release that covered under 750 HLA-typed donors. The later analysis used no new phenotypic data to find candidate immune exposures, relying instead on TCR beta sequences and their occurrence across donors. The study aimed to test whether cataloging public T cell receptors could reveal signatures of past pathogen exposure. Among roughly 400 genotyped donors of the cohort, an average of roughly 240,000 unique TCR beta nucleotide sequences were sequenced per donor, roughly a sixth of them non-productive. The T cell repertoires of 666 subjects were profiled by immunosequencing and related to cytomegalovirus serostatus. To study patterns of TCR occurrence, a later analysis re-analyzed previously published TCR beta repertoires from around 660 donors and added high-resolution HLA genotyping. The study combined high-throughput TCR immunosequencing, statistical association of individual TCRs with disease status, and machine learning to predict cytomegalovirus infection status. A separate validation cohort of approximately 120 different subjects was used in addition to the 666-subject first cohort. Both class I and class II loci were covered by HLA typing, at four-digit resolution. Roughly 5 DR-DQ haplotypes were handled as single units for association and clustering, since linkage in the cohort was strong. All discovery cohort repertoires had been generated using a single sequencing platform. Donor age, sex, ethnicity and CMV serostatus were collected together with the repertoire data. The number of donors typed differed by locus, with about 629-630 for A, B, C, DRB1 and DQB1, 522 for DQA1, 600 to 610 for DPA1, and 472 for DPB1. Genome-wide SNP genotypes for about 65% of the roughly 670 donors were used in a later genetic analysis, which treated that subset as a discovery cohort. Among the roughly 400 genotyped donors, around 81% belonged to the genetic ancestry cluster associated with self-reported Caucasian donors. The paper's findings and limits, for the study overall: In a later genetic analysis, a missense DCLRE1C variant was associated with V-gene and J-gene trimming of TCR beta chains, and the association was replicated in an independent cohort. Only TCR beta chains were sequenced in this cohort, and the absence of alpha or paired-chain data limited detectable features. Because the 87-base-pair reads could not distinguish some IMGT-functional V segments, including TRBV6-2 and TRBV6-3, those segments were excluded. The classifier was reported to diagnose cytomegalovirus status with high specificity and sensitivity in both the original cohort and the validation cohort. Broadly in line with IMGT annotations, most TCR beta V segments showed up in productive rearrangements about 90% or about 30% of the time in an earlier analysis of 450 to 600 of the donors. Roughly uniform sequencing depth across donors was assumed in presence/absence analyses, although this assumption may not hold. The earlier analysis of almost 600 of the donors excluded some 15 rarely observed V segments, including chromosome 9 orphons, because counts were too low. When HLA alleles, especially DR and DQ, strongly co-occurred, attributing TCR associations to individual alleles was difficult. Across donors, most TCR sequences were observed very rarely, whereas some public TCRs were present in many individuals. A few of the identified cytomegalovirus-associated TCR beta chains were confirmed in vitro to be specific for cytomegalovirus antigens. In a later analysis, the rate of TCR association differed among HLA loci, with DRB1 alleles having the most associated TCRs and HLA-C alleles having the fewest. Specific HLA alleles were associated with 15,000 to 20,000 TCR beta sequences at a false discovery rate of 0.05 in a later analysis. The sequencing pipeline was judged likely to have produced a cluster of highly shared sequence variants as a technical artifact. CMV serostatus was the only immune exposure information available for the cohort. In a later analysis, several top co-occurrence clusters were reported to appear linked to parvovirus B19, influenza, CMV and Epstein-Barr virus. Most CMV-associated TCR beta chains appeared to be HLA-restricted in a later analysis, and the HLA associations seemed to be driven largely by CMV exposure. Linkage disequilibrium might explain the correlated functional status among segregating V segments, but an unknown experimental factor could not be excluded. According to a later genetic analysis, donors in an Asian-associated ancestry cluster had fewer N-insertions in productive TCRs than the approximately 630-donor mean. The study gave a list of about 170 TCR beta chains associated with cytomegalovirus. A further reported finding was that TCR beta sequences accurately predicted the HLA-A and HLA-B alleles for most subjects in the first cohort. The authors suggested that the approach could potentially be extended to other disease states and immunological phenotypes. A later analysis found that HLA-associated TCR beta chains were more clonally expanded and had lower generation probabilities than equally common non-associated chains. Because HLA typing was unavailable for some donors at each locus, only the typed subset was used in association tests.

Cut back by 0 bases and 3 bases, the V and J ends lie 9 bases apart. The CDR3 numbers 15 residues from cysteine through phenylalanine. This entry keeps only the CDR3 DNA: 45 bases, framed from base 1. According to the germline V gene, CDR1 reads ENHRY and CDR2 reads SYGVKD. The cohort was made up of 650 to 700 healthy bone marrow donors. At the time of sampling, every cohort member was nominally healthy, though immune exposures that went unrecorded were likely present. The donor tested CMV seronegative, placing the donor among the roughly 340 seronegative members of the cohort. A peripheral blood sample was provided by each donor, and peripheral blood mononuclear cells were used for TCR beta sequencing. The Qiagen DNeasy Blood Extraction Kit was used to extract genomic DNA from the blood cell samples. On this clone: Its antigen remains unidentified. There are no base qualities to consult, and no much larger clone falls within one base.

The library was made by the immunoSEQ multiplex PCR assay. For the multiplex PCR, a mixture combining 60 forward primers for TCR Vbeta segments and 13 reverse primers for TCR Jbeta segments was used. The CDR3 region of rearranged TCR beta genes was amplified from genomic DNA with a multiplex PCR assay. The amplified TCR beta libraries were sequenced on the Illumina HiSeq System as 87-base-pair reads. Turning to the authors' computational methods: In a later analysis, around 80 million unique TCR beta chains were counted across the approximately 620 repertoires, and around 10 million of these chains were shared by at least two donors. A nearest-neighbor algorithm error-corrected the raw reads and collapsed the reads into unique sequences, merging closely related sequences to remove PCR and sequencing errors. CDR3 sequences were aligned to IMGT reference sequences to assign V, D and J gene segments. For a sequence to be retained, a match of at least six nucleotides was required to both a V gene segment and a J gene segment. Rearrangements were classified as productive when the CDR3 lacked stop codons and remained in frame with V and J, and all other rearrangements were classified as non-productive. CDR3 was defined according to IMGT convention as the region running from the second conserved V-encoded cysteine to the conserved J-encoded phenylalanine. The earlier analysis of around 640 of the donors excluded sequences that lacked an unambiguous match to a single V gene segment. In an earlier analysis of roughly 600 of the donors, a V segment was called functional when productive rearrangements were above 56.7%, and segregating when the standard deviation between donors exceeded 5%. A statistical classification framework was built for diagnosing cytomegalovirus status from the catalog of TCR beta chain sequences. In a later analysis, V and J genes were assigned by comparing TCR nucleotide sequences against IMGT/GENE-DB human TR gene sequences. In a later analysis, CDR3 sequences and most-parsimonious VDJ recombination scenarios were assigned using the TCRdist pipeline. A later analysis defined each TCR beta chain by its CDR3 amino acid sequence plus V-gene family, and excluded reads lacking a unique V-gene family. To address suspected cross-contamination and a sequencing artifact, a later analysis removed 550 to 750 highly shared, low-generation-probability nucleotide sequences. In a later analysis, a clonal expansion index was calculated for each public chain from normalized within-repertoire ranks of inferred template counts. A later analysis computed generation probabilities with a VDJ recombination model fitted to out-of-frame rearrangements, and checked the results against IGoR. Hypergeometric tests were used in a later analysis to score TCR-TCR, TCR-HLA and TCR-CMV co-occurrence, with a repertoire-size bias correction applied to the TCR pairs. False discovery rates were estimated in a later analysis by permuting HLA or CMV assignments 20 times. A later analysis grouped co-occurring TCRs with DBSCAN, adding TCRdist sequence similarity when clustering within HLA-allele-positive subsets. For co-occurrence clustering, repertoires with fewer than 30,000 or more than 120,000 public chains were excluded, along with a handful of repertoires with anomalous nucleotide sharing. Here the immuneACCESS table is served through TCRdb, limited to in-frame sequences with V and J called. Missing clones are a known gap in these copies; in checked studies unresolved V genes cover under half, and the rest lacks a known reason. V, J and clone size derive from that table, while D and trimming were established from the DNA sequence. The sample profile shows some 130,000 clones; approximately 80% of them were found once. Jointly, the top ten make up approximately 2% of the sample.

The specimen sequenced was PBMCs. Recombination connected TRBV10-3 to TRBJ2-1; a confident D gene designation cannot be given. This clonotype was obtained from a man aged 25 to 40 in good health and CMV-seronegative. The DNA sequence is TGTGCCATCAGTGAGTCGGGTAGGAGCTACAATGAGCAGTTCTTC. Its translation is CAISESGRSYNEQFF.